One sample yielded the 5 T cell receptor beta chains listed below, sequenced in a study of blood T cell repertoires in COVID-19. Only in-frame clones appear in the TCRdb table, and some are missing; sequencing was by immunoSEQ multiplex PCR. Of under 500,000 clones listed, around 88% are singletons. Sequences were obtained from peripheral blood. The receptors were sampled from a woman aged 25 to 39 with acute or convalescent COVID-19.

V and J are TRBV5-6 and TRBJ1-5; TRBD1 matches at 7 bases. This CDR3 is built from 15 residues. Trimming at V came to 4 bases and at J to 3 bases, leaving 7 bases not matched to a gene. CDR1 SGHDT and CDR2 YYEEEE come from the germline V gene. In nucleotides, the CDR3 is TGTGCCAGCAGCCCGGGACAGAATCCCAATCAGCCCCAGCATTTT. Its protein product is CASSPGQNPNQPQHF.

The rearrangement uses TRBV3-1 (or the pseudogene TRBV3-2) and TRBJ1-1; D gene unclear. The CDR3 is 14 residues long. V was pared by 5 bases and J by 5 bases, with 15 bases between. CDR1 is LGHDT, CDR2 YNNKEL, per germline (reference sequence). The CDR3 sequence is CASSSGGPTTEAFF. The CDR3 coding sequence is TGTGCCAGCAGCTCAGGCGGGCCAACTACTGAAGCTTTCTTT.

The genes are TRBV27 and TRBJ2-7; D might be TRBD1 (6 bases). CDR3 length: 14 amino acids. V lost 2 bases, J lost 4 bases, and 12 bases lay in between. CDR1 MNHEY and CDR2 SMNVEV come from the germline V gene (reference sequence). The CDR3 is CASSLTRTEYEQYF. The CDR3 bases are TGTGCCAGCAGTTTAACGCGGACAGAATACGAGCAGTACTTC.

V gene TRBV2 combines with J gene TRBJ2-1, with 8 bases identical to TRBD2. Germline V lookup: CDR1 SNHLY, CDR2 FYNNEI. The CDR3 is made up of 16 amino acids. J was trimmed by 3 bases and V by 2 bases; bases with no gene match: 6. The CDR3 region is CASSERVRGGYNEQFF. The CDR3 nucleotides read TGTGCCAGCAGTGAACGAGTCCGGGGGGGCTACAATGAGCAGTTCTTC.

A note on this clone: Germline is not matched at one junction end, which may reflect a read error. J is TRBJ2-2 and V is TRBV2, with 9 bases matching TRBD1. Looked up from germline, CDR1 is SNHLY and CDR2 is FYNNEI. The CDR3 runs to 14 residues. The CDR3 here is CASRGTGNPGELFF. The DNA for the CDR3 is TGTGCCAGCCGGGGGACAGGGAACCCCGGGGAGCTGTTTTTT.